The rows below give T cell receptor beta chains drawn from one sample of a study of blood T cell repertoires in COVID-19. TCRdb's copy holds only in-frame clones and misses some; the assay was immunoSEQ multiplex PCR. The sample includes 120,000 or so clones, around nine tenths of them seen just once. Source material: peripheral blood. Every receptor here comes from a woman in her 50s with active or convalescent COVID-19. CDR3s include the opening cysteine and the closing phenylalanine or tryptophan. The order of the fields is CDR3 length, clone size, V gene, J gene, CDR3 protein. Clone size, where shown, is once, few, many, or a class for clones that have expanded.

15	-	TRBV5-1	TRBJ1-5	CASRPTGDSNQPQHF
14	-	TRBV7-2	TRBJ2-7	CASSSSGRGYEQYF
15	once	TRBV3-1/TRBV3-2	TRBJ1-6	CASSQVGDSRSPLHF
13	-	TRBV7-9	TRBJ1-2	CASSLQGDYGYTF
14	-	TRBV28	TRBJ2-7	CASSIQDRAYEQYF
15	-	TRBV10-3	TRBJ2-7	CAISPSRDSSYEQYF
15	-	TRBV9	TRBJ1-1	CASSPRDRRNTEAFF
15	-	TRBV7-9	TRBJ1-3	CASSPGTGTGNTIYF
17	-	TRBV4-1	TRBJ1-1	CASSQDWGGRLNTEAFF
14	-	TRBV19	TRBJ1-2	CASSPGQGAYGYTF
16	once	TRBV11-2	TRBJ2-4	CASSLGQTNAKNIQYF
16	few	TRBV10-3	TRBJ2-1	CAIRGEGLAGGGEQFF
15	-	TRBV7-3	TRBJ2-7	CASSSHTGIDYEQYF
12	few	TRBV14	TRBJ1-2	CASSQGLYGYTF
17	-	TRBV18	TRBJ1-1	CASSPFGRGYANTEAFF
14	-	TRBV7-2	TRBJ2-7	CASRPGGRHYEQYF
16	-	TRBV30	TRBJ2-3	CAWSKSRERTTDTQYF
15	many	TRBV28	TRBJ1-1	CASSPPRTGNTEAFF
15	once	TRBV2	TRBJ2-1	CASSSPGQDSDEQFF
15	-	TRBV30	TRBJ2-7	CAWSVMREVCYEQYF
16	-	TRBV3-1/TRBV3-2	TRBJ1-4	CASSQGQGAMNEKLFF
14	once	TRBV2	TRBJ1-2	CASSEGQGVHGYTF
13	-	TRBV7-6	TRBJ1-2	CASSPQPNYGYTF
17	-	TRBV6-2/TRBV6-3	TRBJ2-3	CASSYPRAGGSTDTQYF